What follows is one T cell receptor beta chain and its context. No antigen is known for it. TCRdb ran MiXCR on the RT-PCR reads and lists one entry per CDR3 protein. The table shows around 850,000 distinct CDR3 sequences, with about 18% occurring only once. The entry originates in a study of response to subunit inactivated influenza vaccine. Deletions cut 0 bases from V and 1 base from J, with 15 bases between. CDR1 is SQVTM and CDR2 is ANQGSEA in the germline V gene. The CDR3 has 16 amino acids. The study, taken as a whole, reports: Each seasonal influenza vaccination, the authors suggested, recruits few new T cells.

V and J are TRBV29-1 and TRBJ2-5; D is unclear. The starting material was PBMCs from blood, obtained roughly 5 days after vaccination. The receptor was derived from a man between 45 and 60 years old who received an inactivated influenza vaccine. The CDR3 DNA reads as TGCAGCGTTGAAGATTGGGCAGGAACACTCCAAGAGACCCAGTACTTC. Amino acids: CSVEDWAGTLQETQYF.